This T cell receptor (beta chain) was profiled in a study of yellow fever vaccine responses in identical twins (dated by TCRdb to 2016 to 2018). Broadly, across the study: In identical twins, the study followed T cell clones that responded to the vaccine with precision. General study outcomes and caveats: The authors reported that the T cell response to vaccination in identical twins appeared partly convergent and partly personalized.

The CDR1 and CDR2 encoded by the germline V gene (reference sequence) are SGHAT and FQDESV. Unmatched junction bases come to 4, with V trimmed by 5 bases and J by 1 base. The CDR3, from cysteine to phenylalanine, totals 15 residues. The only DNA kept is the CDR3, 45 bases in frame from the first base. Libraries came from RT-PCR. Sequencing relied on an Illumina HiSeq 2500. TCRdb itself trimmed the public reads at Q25 with fastp, ran MiXCR and retained productive beta chains. A single entry per CDR3 protein holds the most common genes and DNA from its merged rows. This sample has roughly 990 distinct CDR3 sequences in its table, and approximately 80% of those were observed once. Together, the top ten hold 13% to 15% of the sample. A remark on this clonotype: Its cognate antigen has yet to be identified. The sample holds no much larger clone one base away, and base qualities are not on file.

The sample in question was T cells from blood (PBMCs), unsorted or a sorted subset (not recorded which), obtained before or after yellow fever vaccination (not recorded which). The rearrangement joined TRBV11-1 to TRBJ2-2; TRBD1 lines up with 7 middle nucleotides. This TCR was recovered from a female donor who received the yellow fever vaccine. The bases are TGTGCCAGCAGCCCCAGACAGGGGAACACCGGGGAGCTGTTTTTT. The translation is CASSPRQGNTGELFF.